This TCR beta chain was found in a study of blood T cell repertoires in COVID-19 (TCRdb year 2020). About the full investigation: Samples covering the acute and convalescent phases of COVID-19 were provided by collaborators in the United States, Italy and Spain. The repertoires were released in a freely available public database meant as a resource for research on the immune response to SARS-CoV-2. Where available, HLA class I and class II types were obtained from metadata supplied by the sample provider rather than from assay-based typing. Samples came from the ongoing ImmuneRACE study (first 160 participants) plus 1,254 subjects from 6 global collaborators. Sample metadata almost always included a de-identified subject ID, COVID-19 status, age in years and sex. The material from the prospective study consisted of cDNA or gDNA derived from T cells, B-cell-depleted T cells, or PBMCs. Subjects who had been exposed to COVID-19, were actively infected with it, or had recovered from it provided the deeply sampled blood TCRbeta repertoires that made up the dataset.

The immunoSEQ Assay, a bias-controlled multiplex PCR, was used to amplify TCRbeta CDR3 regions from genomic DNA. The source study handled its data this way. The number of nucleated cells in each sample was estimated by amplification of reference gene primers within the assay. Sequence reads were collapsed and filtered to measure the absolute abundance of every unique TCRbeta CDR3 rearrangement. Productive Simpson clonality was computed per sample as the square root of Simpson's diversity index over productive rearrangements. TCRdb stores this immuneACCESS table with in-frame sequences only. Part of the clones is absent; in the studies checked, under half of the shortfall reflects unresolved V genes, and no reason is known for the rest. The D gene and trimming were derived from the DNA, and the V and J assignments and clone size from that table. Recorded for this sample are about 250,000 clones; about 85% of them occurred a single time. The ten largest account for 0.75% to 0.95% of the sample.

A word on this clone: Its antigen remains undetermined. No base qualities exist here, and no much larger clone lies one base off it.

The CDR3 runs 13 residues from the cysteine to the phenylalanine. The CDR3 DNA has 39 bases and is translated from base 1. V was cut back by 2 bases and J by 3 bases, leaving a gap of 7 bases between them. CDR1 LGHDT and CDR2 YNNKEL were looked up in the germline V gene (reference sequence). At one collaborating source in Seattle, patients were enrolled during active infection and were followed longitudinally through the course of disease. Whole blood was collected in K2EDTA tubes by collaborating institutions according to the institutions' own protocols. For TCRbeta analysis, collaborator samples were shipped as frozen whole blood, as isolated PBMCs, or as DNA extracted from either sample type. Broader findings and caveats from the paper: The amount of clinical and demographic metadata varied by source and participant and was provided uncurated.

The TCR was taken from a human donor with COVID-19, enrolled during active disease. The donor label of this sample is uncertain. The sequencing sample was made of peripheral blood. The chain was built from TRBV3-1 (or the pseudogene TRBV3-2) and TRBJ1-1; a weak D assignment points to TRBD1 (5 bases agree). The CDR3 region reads CASSQTRDTEAFF. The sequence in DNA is TGTGCCAGCAGCCAAACCAGGGACACTGAAGCTTTCTTT.